The 24 T cell receptor beta chains below come from one sample, sequenced in a study of beta chain features in type 1 diabetes. Expressed TCRB transcripts got sequenced, as all isolated RNA was reverse transcribed. Profiled with immunoSEQ multiplex PCR; TCRdb holds only in-frame clones, not every one. The table shows roughly 400,000 clones, with more than 11% occurring only once. The sequenced material came from naive CD4+ T cells from blood. The origin of the receptors is a man aged 25 to 45 in good health.

The CDR3 DNA sequence: TGTGCCACCAGCAGAACCTCCCAGGTCTCGGGCACAGATACGCAGTATTTT. This gives the protein CATSRTSQVSGTDTQYF. The chain links TRBV15 to TRBJ2-3; D is uncertain. The CDR3 consists of 17 residues. Deletions cut 2 bases from V and 1 base from J, with 16 bases between. Per the germline V gene, CDR1 is LNHNV and CDR2 is YYDKDF (reference sequence).

The chain has TRBV5-1 and TRBJ1-2; 9 nucleotides agree with TRBD1. The germline V gene has CDR1 SGHRS and CDR2 YFSETQ. Trimming removed 3 bases from V and 2 bases from J; junction bases left unmatched: 8. The CDR3 contains 16 residues. In nucleotides, the CDR3 is TGCGCCAGCAGCTCTATGTCGGGACAGGGAAACTATGGCTACACCTTC. As protein: CASSSMSGQGNYGYTF. The whole variable domain, remainder taken from reference TRBV5-1 and TRBJ1-2, is KAGVTQTPRYLIKTRGQQVTLSCSPISGHRSVSWYQQTPGQGLQFLFEYFSETQRNKGNFPGRFSGRQFSNSRSEMNVSTLELGDSALYLCASSSMSGQGNYGYTFGSGTRLTVV.

The V and J genes are TRBV20-1 and TRBJ2-1; D gene ambiguous. This CDR3 is 10 amino acids long. Between the trimmed V and J ends, which lost 6 bases and 9 bases, there was a span of 9 bases. Germline values: CDR1 DFQATT, CDR2 SNEGSKA (reference sequence). CDR3 bases: TGCAGTGCCTTGAAGGGTGAGCAGTTCTTC. Amino acids: CSALKGEQFF.

This clone appeared a few times. CDR3 DNA sequence: TGTGCCAGCAGCTTAGTACAGGGAATATGGGGCTACACCTTC. It is translated as CASSLVQGIWGYTF. The rearrangement joins TRBV7-9 to TRBJ1-2; a possible D gene is TRBD1 (6 bases). The CDR3 covers 14 residues. Germline values: CDR1 SEHNR, CDR2 FQNEAQ (reference sequence). The germline V and J ends were trimmed by 1 base and 8 bases, with 14 bases remaining between them. The whole variable domain, remainder taken from reference TRBV7-9 and TRBJ1-2, is DTGVSQNPRHKITKRGQNVTFRCDPISEHNRLYWYRQTLGQGPEFLTYFQNEAQLEKSRLLSDRFSAERPKGSFSTLEIQRTEQGDSAMYLCASSLVQGIWGYTFGSGTRLTVV.

This clone occurred a few times. The chain couples TRBV14 to TRBJ2-1; tentatively, D is TRBD1 (5 bases). This CDR3 comprises 16 residues. The V and J ends lost 3 bases and 5 bases respectively, with 17 bases between them. Per the germline V gene, CDR1 is SGHDN and CDR2 is FVKESK. CDR3: CASSQARQGNNNEQFF. The DNA for the CDR3 is TGTGCCAGCAGCCAGGCTCGCCAGGGCAATAACAATGAGCAGTTCTTC.

The chain carries TRBV30 and TRBJ1-1, with 10 bases fitting TRBD1. Trimming at V came to 8 bases and at J to 6 bases, leaving 15 bases not matched to a gene. The germline CDR1 and CDR2 sequences are GTSNPN and SVGIG (reference sequence). CDR3 size: 15 residues. The CDR3 DNA is TGTGCCGGACGTCCCGGGACAGGGGCCTTGGCTGAAGCTTTCTTT. Amino acid sequence: CAGRPGTGALAEAFF.

The chain uses TRBV7-2 and TRBJ2-3, with D unclear. Trimming left V 0 bases short and J 8 bases short, with 18 bases between. CDR1 is SGHTA and CDR2 is FQGNSA in the germline V gene. CDR3 length equals 16 residues. The CDR3 here is CASSLAPSPPTGTQYF. CDR3 nucleotide sequence: TGTGCCAGCAGCTTAGCCCCCTCTCCTCCCACGGGTACGCAGTATTTT.

The chain combines TRBV14 with TRBJ2-1; D is undetermined. The CDR3 has 14 residues. In germline, CDR1 is SGHDN, CDR2 FVKESK. Trimming took 0 bases from V and 10 from J, leaving 13 bases between them. DNA for the CDR3: TGTGCCAGCAGCCAAGATTCGTGGGTCGGCGAGCAGTTCTTC. Translation gives CASSQDSWVGEQFF. The full variable domain, completed using reference TRBV14 and TRBJ2-1, is EAGVTQFPSHSVIEKGQTVTLRCDPISGHDNLYWYRRVMGKEIKFLLHFVKESKQDESGMPNNRFLAERTGGTYSTLKVQPAELEDSGVYFCASSQDSWVGEQFFGPGTRLTVL.

The table lists this clone with a few counts. This sequence joins TRBV14 and TRBJ2-7; D not resolved. Germline V gives CDR1 SGHDN, CDR2 FVKESK. Trimming removed 4 bases at V and 5 bases at J, with 9 bases between. The CDR3 loop spans 12 amino acids. The CDR3 DNA is TGTGCCAGCAGCCTAATCATTCACGAGCAGTACTTC. It encodes CASSLIIHEQYF.

This clone has just a few counts. The rearrangement links TRBV2 to TRBJ2-7; TRBD1 is a possible D gene (6 bases). Germline V gene data show CDR1 as SNHLY and CDR2 as FYNNEI. Trimming removed 5 bases from V and 6 bases from J, with 11 bases in between. The CDR3 has 12 amino acids. CDR3 DNA: TGTGCCAGCAGTACCACAGGGCTCGAGCAGTACTTC. The encoded protein is CASSTTGLEQYF.

This clone was seen only a few times. The chain carries TRBV4-2 and TRBJ2-5; no reliable D call. The CDR3 is made up of 12 amino acids. Germline lookup yields CDR1 LGHNA and CDR2 YNFKEQ. The V gene lost 5 bases and the J gene lost 5 bases, with 9 bases spanning the gap. The CDR3 here is CASSYSYETQYF. CDR3 DNA sequence: TGTGCCAGCAGCTATTCGTATGAGACCCAGTACTTC.

In this sample, this clone turned up a few times. J is TRBJ2-5 and V is TRBV5-4; tentatively, D is TRBD1 or TRBD2 (5 bases each). Deletions cut 3 bases from V and 5 bases from J, with 17 bases between. The CDR3 contains 15 residues. CDR1 is SGHNT, CDR2 YYREEE, per germline (reference sequence). The CDR3 is CASSSPGAVGETQYF. The CDR3 nucleotides are TGTGCCAGCAGCTCGCCCGGGGCGGTCGGGGAGACCCAGTACTTC.

J is TRBJ1-1 and V is TRBV7-9; D is unresolved. The CDR3 contains 14 residues. Trimming cost V 0 bases and J 7 bases, with 12 bases left between them. CDR1 and CDR2 from the germline V gene are SEHNR and FQNEAQ (reference sequence). The CDR3 spells CASSLAAGGGEAFF. CDR3 nucleotide sequence: TGTGCCAGCAGCTTAGCGGCAGGAGGCGGTGAAGCTTTCTTT.

J is TRBJ1-3 and V is TRBV29-1; the D is unclear. The CDR3 runs to 11 residues. Trimming shortened V by 4 bases and J by 8 bases, and 9 bases separated the two germline ends. Looked up from germline, CDR1 is SQVTM and CDR2 is ANQGSEA. The CDR3 reads CSVAGGHTIYF. CDR3 nucleotides: TGCAGCGTTGCCGGCGGACACACCATATATTTT.

This clone was counted only a few times. The chain carries TRBV5-4 and TRBJ1-2, with 7 bases lining up with TRBD1. With 0 bases clipped from V and 4 bases from J, the junction kept 6 bases outside the gene matches. This CDR3 is built from 15 residues. Germline CDR1 is SGHNT and CDR2 is YYREEE (reference sequence). CDR3: CASSLGDSLGYGYTF. CDR3 sequence (DNA): TGTGCCAGCAGCTTGGGGGACAGCCTGGGCTATGGCTACACCTTC.

This clone came up a few times. The chain recombines TRBV18 with TRBJ2-6, with 7 nucleotides matching TRBD2. The CDR3 consists of 19 residues. V gave up 0 bases and J gave up 0 bases; unmatched junction bases: 8. CDR1 and CDR2 (germline): KGHSH, LQKENI. The CDR3 bases are TGTGCCAGCTCACCACCCCCGGGGGGATTTCCCTCTGGGGCCAACGTCCTGACTTTC. Its protein product is CASSPPPGGFPSGANVLTF. The full variable domain, with the rest looked up from reference TRBV18 and TRBJ2-6, is NAGVMQNPRHLVRRRGQEARLRCSPMKGHSHVYWYRQLPEEGLKFMVYLQKENIIDESGMPKERFSAEFPKEGPSILRIQQVVRGDSAAYFCASSPPPGGFPSGANVLTFGAGSRLTVL.

On this clone: Other nucleotide sequences from this sample produce the same CDR3. The CDR3 region is CASSLLAGGNEQFF. The CDR3, as DNA: TGCGCCAGCAGCTTACTAGCGGGGGGCAATGAGCAGTTCTTC. The rearrangement joins TRBV5-1 to TRBJ2-1, with 12 bases aligning to TRBD2. V lost 2 bases to trimming and J lost 6 bases; unmatched junction nucleotides: 0. Germline values: CDR1 SGHRS, CDR2 YFSETQ. This CDR3 is built from 14 residues.

This clone was observed a handful of times. The V and J genes are TRBV29-1 and TRBJ1-1; no firm D call. V lost 4 bases to trimming and J lost 0 bases, with 12 bases between them. This CDR3 is 14 amino acids long. In germline, CDR1 is SQVTM, CDR2 ANQGSEA. CDR3 sequence: CSVGTDLMNTEAFF. CDR3 sequence (DNA): TGCAGCGTTGGCACTGACCTCATGAACACTGAAGCTTTCTTT.

This clone was picked up many times. The chain couples TRBV4-3 to TRBJ2-4; TRBD1 aligns across 8 bases. CDR3 size: 15 residues. The trim removed 1 base at V and 7 bases at J, leaving 6 bases unmatched. CDR1 and CDR2 from the germline V gene are LGHNA and YSLEER. As DNA, the CDR3 is TGCGCCAGCAGCCAAGCTGGACAGGGAACGAACATTCAGTACTTC. Its translation: CASSQAGQGTNIQYF.

This clone has more than one count but fewer than ten. This chain's CDR3 is CASSEFPGPYEQYV. The CDR3 DNA reads TGTGCCAGCAGTGAATTTCCCGGGCCCTACGAGCAGTACGTC. This rearrangement joins TRBV6-1 to TRBJ2-7; D gene unclear. The germline CDR1 and CDR2 sequences are MNHNS and SASEGT. The V end lost 2 bases, the J end lost 2 bases, and 10 bases lay between the germline ends. This CDR3 has 14 residues.

This clone was counted a few times. The rearrangement joins TRBV29-1 to TRBJ1-2; 7 nucleotides agree with TRBD1. Germline loops: CDR1 SQVTM, CDR2 ANQGSEA. This CDR3 is 14 amino acids long. Trimming took 6 bases from V and 5 from J; bases not matched to a gene: 12. The CDR3 region has the DNA TGCAGCGTCTTGCTACCGGGACAGCCGTATGGCTACACCTTC. This encodes CSVLLPGQPYGYTF.

This clone was counted a few times. The CDR3 region is CASKKRADREGTDTQYF. The CDR3 DNA is TGTGCCAGCAAGAAAAGGGCGGACAGGGAGGGCACAGATACGCAGTATTTT. This sequence joins TRBV21-1 and TRBJ2-3; the table's D call TRBD1 went unverified against the DNA. TRBV21-1 is assigned pseudogene status. CDR3 length: 17 amino acids.

This clone has only a few counts. In DNA form, the CDR3 reads TGTGCCAGCTCACCTTCCAGATCCGATGAGCAGTTCTTC. This translates into CASSPSRSDEQFF. The gene calls are TRBV18 and TRBJ2-1; unclear D gene. The germline gives CDR1 KGHSH, CDR2 LQKENI. Trimming removed 3 bases from V and 8 bases from J, with 11 bases in between. This CDR3 has 13 residues.

CDR3 bases: TGTGCCAGCAGCTCGCAGGGGGGCACTGAAGCTTTCTTT. Its translation: CASSSQGGTEAFF. The chain couples TRBV11-2 to TRBJ1-1, with 7 bases identical to TRBD1. The trim removed 4 bases at V and 4 bases at J, leaving 3 bases unmatched. The CDR3 totals 13 residues. Per germline, CDR1 SGHAT and CDR2 FQNNGV.